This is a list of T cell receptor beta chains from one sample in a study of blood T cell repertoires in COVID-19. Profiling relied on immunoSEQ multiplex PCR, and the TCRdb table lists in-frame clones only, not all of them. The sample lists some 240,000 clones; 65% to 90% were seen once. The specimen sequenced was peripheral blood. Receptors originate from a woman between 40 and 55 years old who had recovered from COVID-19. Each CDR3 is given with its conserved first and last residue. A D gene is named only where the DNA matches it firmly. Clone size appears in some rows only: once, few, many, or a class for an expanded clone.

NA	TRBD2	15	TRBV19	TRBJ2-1	CASSIGLAGGNEQFF	TGTGCCAGTAGTATAGGGCTAGCGGGGGGGAATGAGCAGTTCTTC
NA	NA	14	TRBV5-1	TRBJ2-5	CASSLALGVETQYF	TGCGCCAGCAGCTTGGCCTTAGGGGTAGAGACCCAGTACTTC
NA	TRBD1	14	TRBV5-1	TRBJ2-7	CASSFTGGSYEQYF	TGCGCCAGCAGCTTTACAGGGGGCTCCTACGAGCAGTACTTC
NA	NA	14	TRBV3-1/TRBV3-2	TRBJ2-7	CASSPLVGGDEQYF	TGTGCCAGCAGCCCGCTGGTGGGGGGAGACGAGCAGTACTTC
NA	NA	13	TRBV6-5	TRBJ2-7	CASSSSGSREQYF	NA
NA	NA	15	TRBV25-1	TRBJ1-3	CASSFGFSSGNTIYF	TGTGCCAGCAGTTTCGGTTTTTCCTCTGGAAACACCATATATTTT
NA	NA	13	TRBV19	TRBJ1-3	CASSIYRGNTIYF	TGTGCCAGTAGTATTTACAGGGGAAACACCATATATTTT
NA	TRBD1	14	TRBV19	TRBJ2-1	CASKWDRGNNEQFF	TGTGCCTCCAAGTGGGACAGGGGTAACAATGAGCAGTTCTTC
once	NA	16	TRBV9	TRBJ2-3	CASSVRQYSSTDTQYF	TGTGCCAGCAGCGTAAGACAGTACTCTAGCACAGATACGCAGTATTTT
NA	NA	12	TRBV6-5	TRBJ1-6	CARDSWGSPLHF	TGTGCCAGGGACAGTTGGGGCTCACCCCTCCACTTT
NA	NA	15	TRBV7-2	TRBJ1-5	CASSLEWGENQPQHF	TGTGCCAGCAGCTTAGAATGGGGGGAAAATCAGCCCCAGCATTTT
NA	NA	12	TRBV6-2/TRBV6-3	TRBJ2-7	CASSGQLYEQYF	TGTGCCAGCAGCGGACAGCTCTACGAGCAGTACTTC
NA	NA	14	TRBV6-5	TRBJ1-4	CASGDRQANEKLFF	TGTGCCAGCGGCGACCGACAGGCTAATGAAAAACTGTTTTTT
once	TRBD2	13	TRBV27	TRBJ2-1	CASSLVAGVGQFF	TGTGCCAGCAGTTTAGTAGCGGGGGTGGGGCAGTTCTTC
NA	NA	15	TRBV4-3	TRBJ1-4	CASSLLEGIGEKLFF	TGCGCCAGCAGCCTCTTGGAGGGGATCGGTGAAAAACTGTTTTTT
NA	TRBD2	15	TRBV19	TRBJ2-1	CASSTGLAGGYEQFF	TGTGCCAGTAGTACTGGACTAGCGGGGGGGTATGAGCAGTTCTTC
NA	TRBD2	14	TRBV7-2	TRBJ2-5	CASSFGGGRETQYF	TGTGCCAGCAGCTTCGGGGGGGGTAGGGAGACCCAGTACTTC
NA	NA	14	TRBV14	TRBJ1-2	CASSQARGGYGYTF	TGTGCCAGCAGCCAAGCCCGTGGAGGCTATGGCTACACCTTC
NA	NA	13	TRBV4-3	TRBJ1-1	CASSLLKETEAFF	TGCGCCAGCAGCCTTCTTAAGGAGACTGAAGCTTTCTTT
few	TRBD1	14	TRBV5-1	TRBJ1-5	CASSSDREYQPQHF	TGCGCCAGCAGCTCCGACAGGGAGTATCAGCCCCAGCATTTT
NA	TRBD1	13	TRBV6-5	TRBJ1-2	CASRKGQGFGYTF	TGTGCCAGCAGGAAAGGACAGGGGTTTGGCTACACCTTC
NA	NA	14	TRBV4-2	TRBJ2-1	CASSQEMFAAGQFF	TGTGCCAGCAGCCAAGAGATGTTTGCGGCTGGGCAGTTCTTC
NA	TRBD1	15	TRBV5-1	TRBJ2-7	CASSLLSGQIYEQYF	TGCGCCAGCAGCCTACTATCGGGACAGATCTACGAGCAGTACTTC
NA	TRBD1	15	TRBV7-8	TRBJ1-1	CASSVDRDRSTEAFF	TGTGCCAGCAGCGTAGACCGGGACAGAAGTACTGAAGCTTTCTTT
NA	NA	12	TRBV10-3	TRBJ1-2	CAISAAGWGYTF	TGTGCCATCAGTGCGGCAGGGTGGGGCTACACCTTC
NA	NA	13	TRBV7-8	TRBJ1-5	CASSSQSHQPQHF	TGTGCCAGCAGCTCCCAATCCCATCAGCCCCAGCATTTT
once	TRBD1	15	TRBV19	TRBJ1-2	CASSPRPTGPYGYTF	TGTGCCAGTAGTCCTCGCCCGACAGGGCCGTATGGCTACACCTTC
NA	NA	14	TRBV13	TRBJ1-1	CASSFGQTNTEAFF	TGTGCCAGCAGCTTCGGACAGACGAACACTGAAGCTTTCTTT
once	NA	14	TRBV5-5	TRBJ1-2	CASSQTLPAAGYTF	TGTGCCAGCAGCCAGACACTCCCCGCAGCTGGCTACACCTTC
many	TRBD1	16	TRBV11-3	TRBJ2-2	CASSSTGIMEYGELFF	TGTGCCAGCAGCTCGACAGGGATCATGGAATACGGGGAGCTGTTTTTT
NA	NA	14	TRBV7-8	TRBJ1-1	CASSLSRANTEAFF	TGTGCCAGCAGCTTAAGCAGGGCCAACACTGAAGCTTTCTTT
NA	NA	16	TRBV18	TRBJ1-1	CASSPAGGDSNTEAFF	TGTGCCAGCTCACCTGCTGGAGGGGACTCGAACACTGAAGCTTTCTTT
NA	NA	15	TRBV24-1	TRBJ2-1	CATSTGGGSYNEQFF	TGTGCCACCAGTACAGGGGGGGGCTCCTACAATGAGCAGTTCTTC